The next 20 T cell receptor beta chains were all read from a single sample in a study of blood T cell repertoires in COVID-19. Assay: immunoSEQ multiplex PCR; the TCRdb copy retains only in-frame clones and omits some. The sample has approximately 150,000 clones, around 80% seen once. Material: PBMCs or T cells enriched from blood (not recorded which). These receptors were taken from a woman aged 50 to 65 who had recovered from COVID-19.

The chain carries TRBV5-1 and TRBJ2-5; D is unresolved. CDR1 SGHRS and CDR2 YFSETQ come from the germline V gene. CDR3 length: 14 residues. Trimming left V 0 bases short and J 0 bases short, with 6 bases between. CDR3 in amino acids: CASSLVSNQETQYF. DNA of the CDR3: TGCGCCAGCAGCTTGGTCTCTAACCAAGAGACCCAGTACTTC.

J is TRBJ2-1 and V is TRBV18, with 8 bases lining up with TRBD2. Germline trimming cut 2 bases from V and 7 bases from J; bases unmatched to any gene: 7. Per the germline V gene, CDR1 is KGHSH and CDR2 is LQKENI. The CDR3 covers 15 residues. The CDR3 is CASSPKAGARNEQFF. The CDR3 DNA follows: TGTGCCAGCTCACCAAAAGCGGGAGCGCGAAATGAGCAGTTCTTC.

The V and J genes are TRBV11-1 and TRBJ1-1; D is ambiguous. This CDR3 has 15 residues. Germline CDR1 SGHAT, CDR2 FQDESV (reference sequence). Deletions cut 0 bases from V and 2 bases from J, with 10 bases between. This CDR3 is CASSLAAQINTEAFF. CDR3 bases: TGTGCCAGCAGCTTAGCTGCCCAGATAAACACTGAAGCTTTCTTT.

V usage is TRBV4-3 and J usage is TRBJ2-7; D call uncertain. Germline CDR1 is LGHNA and CDR2 is YSLEER. There are 15 residues in the CDR3. V was pared by 0 bases and J by 1 base, with 10 bases between. The CDR3 protein is CASSQDHGRSYEQYF. As DNA, the CDR3 is TGCGCCAGCAGCCAAGACCATGGCAGGTCCTACGAGCAGTACTTC.

The chain has TRBV4-2 and TRBJ2-7; 12 bases fit TRBD1. The V gene's germline CDR1 is LGHNA and CDR2 YNFKEQ. The CDR3 is 16 amino acids. V was clipped by 6 bases and J by 7 bases; unmatched bases: 13. In DNA form, the CDR3 reads TGTGCCAGCAGGGACCATCCGGGACAGGGGGCTGGGGAGCAGTACTTC. As protein: CASRDHPGQGAGEQYF.

This clone was seen a handful of times. The J gene is TRBJ2-2, the V gene TRBV11-1; unclear D gene. The CDR3 covers 16 residues. CDR1 SGHAT and CDR2 FQDESV come from the germline V gene (reference sequence). The ends were cut back, 1 base at V and 2 bases at J, with 11 bases in the middle. CDR3 nucleotides: TGTGCCAGCAGCTTAGGGTACAGAGTAAACACCGGGGAGCTGTTTTTT. It specifies CASSLGYRVNTGELFF.

CDR3 region: CASSLAWLSGNTIYF. In nucleotides, the CDR3 is TGTGCCAGCAGTTTGGCCTGGCTCTCTGGAAACACCATATATTTT. The chain links TRBV28 to TRBJ1-3; D gene uncertain. Germline V CDR1 and CDR2: MDHEN, SYDVKM. The CDR3 loop spans 15 amino acids. Trimming shortened V by 3 bases and J by 0 bases, and 9 bases separated the two germline ends.

J is TRBJ2-2 and V is TRBV18; D remains unclear. V lost 5 bases, J lost 5 bases, and 9 bases lay in between. The CDR3 runs 13 residues. The germline gives CDR1 KGHSH, CDR2 LQKENI. CDR3 in DNA: TGTGCCAGCTCAATTCAGAATACCGGGGAGCTGTTTTTT. It codes for CASSIQNTGELFF. Supplemented by reference TRBV18 and TRBJ2-2, the full variable domain reads NAGVMQNPRHLVRRRGQEARLRCSPMKGHSHVYWYRQLPEEGLKFMVYLQKENIIDESGMPKERFSAEFPKEGPSILRIQQVVRGDSAAYFCASSIQNTGELFFGEGSRLTVL.

V usage is TRBV5-1 and J usage is TRBJ2-1; tentatively, D is TRBD1 (6 bases). Trimming took off 4 bases at V and 5 bases at J, with 13 bases between the two ends. The CDR3 spans 14 residues. Germline V lookup: CDR1 SGHRS, CDR2 YFSETQ. This chain's CDR3 is CASSQDSPNNEQFF. CDR3 DNA: TGCGCCAGCAGCCAGGACAGCCCCAACAATGAGCAGTTCTTC.

V gene TRBV27 combines with J gene TRBJ2-7, with TRBD2 matching over 13 bases. Trimming cost V 7 bases and J 7 bases; bases outside gene matches: 10. The CDR3 totals 15 residues. Germline V CDR1 and CDR2: MNHEY, SMNVEV (reference sequence). CDR3 nucleotides: TGTGCCAGCACCCGGACTAGCGGGAGATCGGGGGAGCAGTACTTC. This gives the protein CASTRTSGRSGEQYF.

This clone was observed once. The rearrangement links TRBV5-4 to TRBJ1-6, with 8 bases aligning to TRBD1. J was trimmed by 9 bases and V by 0 bases; bases with no gene match: 17. CDR1 and CDR2 from the germline V gene are SGHNT and YYREEE (reference sequence). The CDR3 contains 19 residues. The CDR3 nucleotides read TGTGCCAGCAGCTTGGGAACGAGACAGGGGCTTCGGGGAAGTTCACCCCTCCACTTT. The encoded protein is CASSLGTRQGLRGSSPLHF. Full variable domain (rest looked up from reference TRBV5-4 and TRBJ1-6): ETGVTQSPTHLIKTRGQQVTLRCSSQSGHNTVSWYQQALGQGPQFIFQYYREEENGRGNFPPRFSGLQFPNYSSELNVNALELDDSALYLCASSLGTRQGLRGSSPLHFGNGTRLTVT.

The chain couples TRBV24-1 to TRBJ2-2; D is perhaps TRBD1 (6 bases). V shed 3 bases and J shed 4 bases, with 14 bases lying between them. The CDR3 loop spans 16 amino acids. Germline CDR1 KGHDR, CDR2 SFDVKD. DNA of the CDR3: TGTGCCACCAGTGATGCGTACAGGGCGGGCACCGGGGAGCTGTTTTTT. Amino acid sequence: CATSDAYRAGTGELFF.

This sequence joins TRBV6-5 and TRBJ1-1, with 10 positions matching TRBD1. J was trimmed by 3 bases and V by 6 bases; bases with no gene match: 7. This CDR3 has 15 residues. CDR1 is MNHEY and CDR2 is SVGAGI in the germline V gene. CDR3 DNA: TGTGCCAGCAGAAGACAGGGGGCCGTGGACACTGAAGCTTTCTTT. This sequence encodes CASRRQGAVDTEAFF.

This clone was seen once. This rearrangement joins TRBV27 to TRBJ2-1, with D perhaps matching TRBD1 (5 bases). The V gene lost 2 bases and the J gene lost 3 bases, with 11 bases spanning the gap. Per germline, CDR1 MNHEY and CDR2 SMNVEV (reference sequence). The CDR3 extends over 15 amino acids. In DNA form, the CDR3 reads TGTGCCAGCAGTTTACGACAGATTAACTACAATGAGCAGTTCTTC. Protein product: CASSLRQINYNEQFF.

The chain employs TRBV9 and TRBJ2-7; 12 bases are shared with TRBD2. CDR1 is SGDLS and CDR2 is YYNGEE in the germline V gene. V was clipped by 4 bases and J by 2 bases; unmatched bases: 4. The CDR3 is 15 amino acids. In DNA form, the CDR3 reads TGTGCCAGCAGCTGGGGACTAGCGGGCGCCTACGAGCAGTACTTC. It is translated as CASSWGLAGAYEQYF.

V and J are TRBV24-1 and TRBJ2-3; TRBD1 matches at 10 bases. With V trimmed by 11 bases and J by 4 bases, 5 bases remained unmatched. The CDR3 loop spans 13 amino acids. CDR1 is KGHDR, CDR2 SFDVKD, per germline. The CDR3 DNA reads TGTGCCAACGACAGGGGGCGCCCAGATACGCAGTATTTT. Translation: CANDRGRPDTQYF.

At least ten counts were recorded for this clone. The CDR3, as DNA: TGCGCCAGCAGCTCGCCCTTTCGGGGGAGCACTGAAGCTTTCTTT. Translation: CASSSPFRGSTEAFF. The rearrangement links TRBV5-1 to TRBJ1-1; a possible D gene is TRBD1 (5 bases). The germline V gene has CDR1 SGHRS and CDR2 YFSETQ. Trimming pared 3 bases from V and 4 bases from J, leaving 16 bases between. The CDR3 consists of 15 residues.

The chain is built from TRBV3-1 (or the pseudogene TRBV3-2) and TRBJ1-4, with 8 bases lining up with TRBD1. Unmatched junction bases numbered 6, after V lost 4 bases and J lost 8 bases. CDR3 length equals 14 residues. Germline assignment: CDR1 LGHDT and CDR2 YNNKEL (reference sequence). DNA of the CDR3: TGTGCCAGCAGCCCCCCGGGACAGGAGGAAAAACTGTTTTTT. It codes for CASSPPGQEEKLFF.

The chain links TRBV7-9 to TRBJ2-1, with D perhaps TRBD1 (6 bases). The CDR3 spans 15 residues. Germline V lookup: CDR1 SEHNR, CDR2 FQNEAQ (reference sequence). Trimming shortened V by 5 bases and J by 1 base, and 12 bases separated the two germline ends. This chain's CDR3 is CASSPGQISYNEQFF. CDR3 DNA: TGTGCCAGCAGCCCTGGACAGATATCCTACAATGAGCAGTTCTTC. Supplemented by reference TRBV7-9 and TRBJ2-1, the full variable domain reads DTGVSQNPRHKITKRGQNVTFRCDPISEHNRLYWYRQTLGQGPEFLTYFQNEAQLEKSRLLSDRFSAERPKGSFSTLEIQRTEQGDSAMYLCASSPGQISYNEQFFGPGTRLTVL.

This clone has only one observation. The CDR3 sequence is CSVGLAGGITGELFF. CDR3 nucleotide sequence: TGCAGCGTGGGACTAGCGGGAGGAATCACCGGGGAGCTGTTTTTT. The J gene is TRBJ2-2, the V gene TRBV29-1; TRBD2 matches 15 bases. CDR3 size: 15 residues. Germline CDR1 is SQVTM and CDR2 is ANQGSEA. V trimming: 6 bases; J trimming: 4 bases; junction bases outside the gene matches: 3.